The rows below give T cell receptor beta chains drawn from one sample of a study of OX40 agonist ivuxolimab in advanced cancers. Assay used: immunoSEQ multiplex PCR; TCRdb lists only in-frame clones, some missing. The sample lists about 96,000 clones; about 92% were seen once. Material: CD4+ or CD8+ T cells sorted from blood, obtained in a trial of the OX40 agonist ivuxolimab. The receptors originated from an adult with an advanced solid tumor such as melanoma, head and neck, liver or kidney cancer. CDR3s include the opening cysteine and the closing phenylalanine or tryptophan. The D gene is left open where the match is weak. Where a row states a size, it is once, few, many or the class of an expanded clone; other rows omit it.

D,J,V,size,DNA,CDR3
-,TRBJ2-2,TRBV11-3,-,TGTGCCAGCAGTTCCCCCCCCTCTTGGGAGCCGAACACCGGGGAGCTGTTTTTT,CASSSPPSWEPNTGELFF
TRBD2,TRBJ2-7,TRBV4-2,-,TGTGCCAGCAGTCCGCATAGCGGGAGGGCGACCGAGCAGTACTTC,CASSPHSGRATEQYF
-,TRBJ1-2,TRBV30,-,TGTGCCTGGAGTCCACGGTATGGCTACACCTTC,CAWSPRYGYTF
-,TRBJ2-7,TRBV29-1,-,TGCAGCGTTGCGGGGGTCAGAGGGAACTACGAGCAGTACTTC,CSVAGVRGNYEQYF
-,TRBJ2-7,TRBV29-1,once,TGCAGCGTAACAAACCAGGGCGCCTACGAGCAGTACTTC,CSVTNQGAYEQYF
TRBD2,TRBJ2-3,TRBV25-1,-,TGTGCCAGCAGCGGCCCGGGACTAGCGGGATTCACAGATACGCAGTATTTT,CASSGPGLAGFTDTQYF
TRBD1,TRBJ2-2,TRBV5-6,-,TGTGCCAGCAGCACAGGGGGCGCGAGCACCGGGGAGCTGTTTTTT,CASSTGGASTGELFF
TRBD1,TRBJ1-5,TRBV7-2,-,TGTGCCAGCAGACCCGGGACAGGGAATCAGCCCCAGCATTTT,CASRPGTGNQPQHF
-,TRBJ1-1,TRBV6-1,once,TGTGCCATCGGACAGACTAGGAACACTGAAGCTTTCTTT,CAIGQTRNTEAFF
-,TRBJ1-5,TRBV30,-,TGTGCCTGGTCTCACAGGGCCAGACAGCCCCAGCATTTT,CAWSHRARQPQHF
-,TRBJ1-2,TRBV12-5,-,TGTGCTAGTGGTTTGGTACTTTCTCTCGGCTACACCTTC,CASGLVLSLGYTF
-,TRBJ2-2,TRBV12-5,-,TGTGCTAGTGGACTAACATATTCTCCCGGGGAGCTGTTTTTT,CASGLTYSPGELFF
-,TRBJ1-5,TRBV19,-,TGTGCCAGTAGTAGTAGTCGGAATCAGCCCCAGCATTTT,CASSSSRNQPQHF
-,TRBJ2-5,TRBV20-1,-,TGCAGTGCTAGGGGTGGGGAGACCCAGTACTTC,CSARGGETQYF
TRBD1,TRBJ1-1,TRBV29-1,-,TGCAGCGGACAGGGGGCCGCGGGCACTGAAGCTTTCTTT,CSGQGAAGTEAFF
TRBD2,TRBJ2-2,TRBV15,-,TGTGCCACCAGCAGCCTGCGACTAGCGGGGAACACCGGGGAGCTGTTTTTT,CATSSLRLAGNTGELFF
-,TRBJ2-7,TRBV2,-,TGTGCCAGCAGTGAACGTCACCTCTCCTACGAGCAGTACTTC,CASSERHLSYEQYF
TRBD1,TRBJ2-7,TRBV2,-,TGTGCCAGCAGTGTACAGGGGTTCTACGAGCAGTACTTC,CASSVQGFYEQYF
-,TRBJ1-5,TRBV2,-,TGTGCCAGCAGTCTACTCACCGTAAGCAATCAGCCCCAGCATTTT,CASSLLTVSNQPQHF
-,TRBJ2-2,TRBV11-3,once,TGTGCCAGCAAAGCGTACAATCAGAACACCGGGGAGCTGTTTTTT,CASKAYNQNTGELFF
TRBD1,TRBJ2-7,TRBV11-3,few,TGTGCCAGCAGCTTAGCCCTTGGGACAGGGGCTTTCTACGAGCAGTACTTC,CASSLALGTGAFYEQYF
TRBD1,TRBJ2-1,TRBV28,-,TGTGCCAGCAGCGATGCGGGACAGGGGTACAATGAGCAGTTCTTC,CASSDAGQGYNEQFF
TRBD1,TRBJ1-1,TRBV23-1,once,TGCGCCAGCAGTCAATCAACAGGACAGGAAGCAGGGTCCTGGGCTGAAGCTTTCTTT,CASSQSTGQEAGSWAEAFF
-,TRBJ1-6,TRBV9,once,TGTGCCAGCAGCGCGGCCTACCCATATAATTCACCCCTCCACTTT,CASSAAYPYNSPLHF
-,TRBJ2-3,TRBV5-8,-,TGTGCCAGCAGCTTGGGCAGCATCGTCGACACAGATACGCAGTATTTT,CASSLGSIVDTDTQYF
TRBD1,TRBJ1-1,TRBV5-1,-,TGCGCCAGCCGGACAGGGGTGAACACTGAAGCTTTCTTT,CASRTGVNTEAFF
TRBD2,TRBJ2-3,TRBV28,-,TGTGCCAGCAGTTTCTCTCCGGGACTAGGGGCCCTCTTCGCAGATACGCAGTATTTT,CASSFSPGLGALFADTQYF
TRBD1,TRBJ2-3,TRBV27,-,TGTGCCAGCAGTTTTCAGGGGGCGAGGGGCACAGATACGCAGTATTTT,CASSFQGARGTDTQYF
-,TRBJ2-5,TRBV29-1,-,TGCAGCGCCACAGAGGACCAAGAGACCCAGTACTTC,CSATEDQETQYF
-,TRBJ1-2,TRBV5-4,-,TGTGCCAGCAGTTCTCAACAGGGTGGATGGCGCTACACCTTC,CASSSQQGGWRYTF
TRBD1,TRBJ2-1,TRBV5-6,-,TGTGCCAGCAGCGGACAGGCCACCTACAATGAGCAGTTCTTC,CASSGQATYNEQFF
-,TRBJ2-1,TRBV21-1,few,TGTGCCAGCAACCCCTCGGACAGGGGGCGTTTGGTGGTGGAGTTCTTC,CASNPSDRGRLVVEFF
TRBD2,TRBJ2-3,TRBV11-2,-,TGTGCCAGCAGCTTCCCCGGACTAGCGGGGGCCACAGATACGCAGTATTTT,CASSFPGLAGATDTQYF
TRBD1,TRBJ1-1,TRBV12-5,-,TGTGCTAGTGGCTCGGGACAGGGGATCACTGAAGCTTTCTTT,CASGSGQGITEAFF
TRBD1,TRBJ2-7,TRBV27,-,TGTGCCAGCAGTTTAGGGGACAGAGCCTACGAGCAGTACTTC,CASSLGDRAYEQYF
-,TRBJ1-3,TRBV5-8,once,TGTGCCAGCAGCTTGACCGGGGTTGGAAACACCATATATTTT,CASSLTGVGNTIYF
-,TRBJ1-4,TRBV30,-,TGTGCCTGGAGTCCGGGGACGGGAAATGAAAAACTGTTTTTT,CAWSPGTGNEKLFF
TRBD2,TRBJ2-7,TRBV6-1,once,TGTGCCAGCAGTGTTAGCGGGACCCCTGCCTACGAGCAGTACTTC,CASSVSGTPAYEQYF
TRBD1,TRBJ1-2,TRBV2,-,TGTGCCAGCAGTCTGGACAGGGCGACTGATGGCTACACCTTC,CASSLDRATDGYTF
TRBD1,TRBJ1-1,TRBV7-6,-,TGTGCCAGCAGCCCGTTAGACAGGGTCACTGAAGCTTTCTTT,CASSPLDRVTEAFF
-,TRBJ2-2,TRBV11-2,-,TGTGCCAGCAGCTGGGAGAGGGTTGGTACCGGGGAGCTGTTTTTT,CASSWERVGTGELFF
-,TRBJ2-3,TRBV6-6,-,TGTGCCAGCAGATTCACAGATACGCAGTATTTT,CASRFTDTQYF
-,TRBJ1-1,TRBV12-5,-,TGTGCTAGTGGTTCCTCTACAAGGGCTGAAGCTTTCTTT,CASGSSTRAEAFF
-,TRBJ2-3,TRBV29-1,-,TGCAGCTCTAGACGCACAGATACGCAGTATTTT,CSSRRTDTQYF
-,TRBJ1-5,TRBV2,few,TGTGCCAGCAGCTGGGACAACGGCCAGCCCCAGCATTTT,CASSWDNGQPQHF
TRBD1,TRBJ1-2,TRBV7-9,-,TGTGCCAGCAGCTTACTTCGGGGACAGGACCATGGCTACACCTTC,CASSLLRGQDHGYTF
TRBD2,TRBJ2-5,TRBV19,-,TGTGCCAGTAACGGCGGGAGCCCGGAAGATGGCCAGTACTTC,CASNGGSPEDGQYF
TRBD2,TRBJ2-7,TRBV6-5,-,TGTGCCAGCAGTTACGGACTAGCGGGTCCCTACGAGCAGTACTTC,CASSYGLAGPYEQYF
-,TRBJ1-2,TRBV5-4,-,TGTGCCAGCAGCTTAGCACAGGGTATCGGGTATGGCTACACCTTC,CASSLAQGIGYGYTF
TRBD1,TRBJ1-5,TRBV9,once,TGTGCCAGCAGCGTAGGGGACAGGGGATTCGGAGATCACCCCCAGCATTTT,CASSVGDRGFGDHPQHF
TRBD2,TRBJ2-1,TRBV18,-,TGTGCCAGCTCACCACCCTCCGGGACTAGCGCTATCAATGAGCAGTTCTTC,CASSPPSGTSAINEQFF
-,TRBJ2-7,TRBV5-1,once,TGCGCCAGCAGCTCCGGATCGGTGTTCTCCTACGAGCAGTACTTC,CASSSGSVFSYEQYF
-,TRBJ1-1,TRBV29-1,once,TGCAGCGTTGCCGAATCCGTAGGGAGAGAAGCTTTCTTT,CSVAESVGREAFF
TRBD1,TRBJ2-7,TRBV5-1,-,TGCGCCAGCAGGTCGGACAGGGAATCCTACGAGCAGTACTTC,CASRSDRESYEQYF
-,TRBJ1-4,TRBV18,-,TGTGCCAGCTCACCTCATGAAAAACTGTTTTTT,CASSPHEKLFF
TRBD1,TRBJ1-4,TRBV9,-,TGTGCCAGCAGCGTAGTATTAGGGGGCTATGTTAATGAAAAACTGTTTTTT,CASSVVLGGYVNEKLFF
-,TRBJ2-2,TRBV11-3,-,TGTGCCAGCAGCTTGTCCCCACGGGGCACCGGGGAGCTGTTTTTT,CASSLSPRGTGELFF
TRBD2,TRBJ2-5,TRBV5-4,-,TGTGCCAGCAGCCTAAGCGGGAGGGAGACCCAGTACTTC,CASSLSGRETQYF
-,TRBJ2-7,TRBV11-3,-,TGTGCCAGCAGCTTAGGGCAGAAGGACTACGAGCAGTACTTC,CASSLGQKDYEQYF
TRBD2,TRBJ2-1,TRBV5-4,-,TGTGCCAGCAGCTGGGGGGGGGATGAGCAGTTCTTC,CASSWGGDEQFF